This T cell receptor (beta chain) appears in the sequencing data of a study of CD8 T cells in ankylosing spondylitis. After removal of 3 bases from V and 0 bases from J, the junction contained 6 bases not matched to a gene. The CDR3 consists of 17 residues. Germline V gene lookup returns CDR1 MDHEN and CDR2 SYDVKM. By quantitative 5'-RACE with molecular barcodes, the TCR beta libraries were made. MiXCR, run by TCRdb on the 5' RACE reads, gives a single entry per CDR3 protein. The data contain 380,000 or so distinct CDR3 sequences, approximately 22% of them seen just once; the ten biggest clones take up over 10%.

The chain couples TRBV28 to TRBJ2-3; 10 bases are a match to TRBD2. The receptor's source is a male donor with ankylosing spondylitis or in good health (not recorded which). The sequencing input was blood, either unsorted or a sorted T cell fraction (not recorded which). The CDR3, as DNA: TGTGCCAGCAGTTTTCTAGCGGGGGCCGCGAGCACAGATACGCAGTATTTT. Its translation: CASSFLAGAASTDTQYF. The full variable domain, completed using reference TRBV28 and TRBJ2-3, is DVKVTQSSRYLVKRTGEKVFLECVQDMDHENMFWYRQDPGLGLRLIYFSYDVKMKEKGDIPEGYSVSREKKERFSLILESASTNQTSMYLCASSFLAGAASTDTQYFGPGTRLTVL.